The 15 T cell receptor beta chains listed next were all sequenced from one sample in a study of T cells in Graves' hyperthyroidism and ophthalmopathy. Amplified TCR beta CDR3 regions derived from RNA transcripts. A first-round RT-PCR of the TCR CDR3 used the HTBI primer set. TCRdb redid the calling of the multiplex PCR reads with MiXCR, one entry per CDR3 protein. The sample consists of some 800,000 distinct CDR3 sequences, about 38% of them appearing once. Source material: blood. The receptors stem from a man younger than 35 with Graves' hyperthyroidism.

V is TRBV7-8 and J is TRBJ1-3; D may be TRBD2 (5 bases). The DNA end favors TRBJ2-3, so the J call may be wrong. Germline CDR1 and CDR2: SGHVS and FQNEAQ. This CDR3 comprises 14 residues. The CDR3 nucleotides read TGTGCCAGCAGCTTAGCGGGGAGAGGGGATACGCAGTATTTT. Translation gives CASSLAGRGDTQYF.

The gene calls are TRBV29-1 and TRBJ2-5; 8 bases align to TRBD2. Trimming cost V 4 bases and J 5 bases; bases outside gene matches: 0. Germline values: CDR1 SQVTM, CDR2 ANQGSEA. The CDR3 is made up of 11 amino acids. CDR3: CSVGLAETQYF. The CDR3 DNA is TGCAGCGTTGGACTAGCGGAGACCCAGTACTTC.

The CDR3 here is CSAGGEGGNTGELFF. The CDR3 DNA is TGCAGTGCTGGGGGGGAGGGAGGAAACACCGGGGAGCTGTTTTTT. The J gene is TRBJ2-2, the V gene TRBV20-1; 7 bases match TRBD2. In germline, CDR1 is DFQATT, CDR2 SNEGSKA (reference sequence). The J segment lost 2 bases and the V segment lost 5 bases, leaving 8 bases of the junction unmatched. The CDR3 is 15 amino acids.

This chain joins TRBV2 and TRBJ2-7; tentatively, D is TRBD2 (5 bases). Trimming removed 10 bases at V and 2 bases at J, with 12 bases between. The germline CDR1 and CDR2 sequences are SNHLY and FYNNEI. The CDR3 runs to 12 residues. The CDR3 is CATSDGTYEQYF. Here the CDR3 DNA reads TGTGCCACTTCAGACGGGACCTACGAGCAGTACTTC.

The DNA for the CDR3 is TGTGCCAGCAGCTCCGGGACAGGGGAGAACACTGAAGCTTTCTTT. Protein sequence: CASSSGTGENTEAFF. This chain connects TRBV5-5 to TRBJ1-1, with TRBD1 identical over 10 bases. The CDR3 has 15 amino acids. Trimming took 3 bases from V and 1 from J; bases not matched to a gene: 3. Per the germline V gene, CDR1 is SGHKS and CDR2 is YYEKEE (reference sequence).

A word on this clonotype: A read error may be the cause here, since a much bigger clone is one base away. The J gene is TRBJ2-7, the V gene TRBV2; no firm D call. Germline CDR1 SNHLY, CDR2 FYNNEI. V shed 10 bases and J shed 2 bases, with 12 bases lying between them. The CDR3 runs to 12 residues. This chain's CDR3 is CANTVEAYEQYF. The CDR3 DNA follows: TGTGCCAACACCGTCGAGGCCTACGAGCAGTACTTC.

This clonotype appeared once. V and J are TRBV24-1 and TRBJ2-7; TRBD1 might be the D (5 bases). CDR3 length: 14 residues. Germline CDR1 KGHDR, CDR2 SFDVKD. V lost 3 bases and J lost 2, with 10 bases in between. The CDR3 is CATSDGYRPYEQYF. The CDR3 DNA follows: TGTGCCACCAGTGATGGTTACAGGCCCTACGAGCAGTACTTC.

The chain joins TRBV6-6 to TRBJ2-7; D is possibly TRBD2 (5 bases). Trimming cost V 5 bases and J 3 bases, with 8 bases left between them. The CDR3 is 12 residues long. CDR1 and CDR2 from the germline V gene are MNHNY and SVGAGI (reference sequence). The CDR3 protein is CASSGAGYEQYF. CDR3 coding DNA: TGTGCCAGCAGTGGTGCGGGCTACGAGCAGTACTTC.

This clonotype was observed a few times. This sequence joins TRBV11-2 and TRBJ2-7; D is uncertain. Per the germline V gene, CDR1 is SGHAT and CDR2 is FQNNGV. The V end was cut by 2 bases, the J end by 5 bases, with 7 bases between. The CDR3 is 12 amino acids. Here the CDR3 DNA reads TGTGCCAGCAGCTTACGATACGACGAGCAGTACTTC. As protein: CASSLRYDEQYF. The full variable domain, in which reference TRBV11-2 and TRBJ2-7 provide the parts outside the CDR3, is EAGVAQSPRYKIIEKRQSVAFWCNPISGHATLYWYQQILGQGPKLLIQFQNNGVVDDSQLPKDRFSAERLKGVDSTLKIQPAKLEDSAVYLCASSLRYDEQYFGPGTRLTVT.

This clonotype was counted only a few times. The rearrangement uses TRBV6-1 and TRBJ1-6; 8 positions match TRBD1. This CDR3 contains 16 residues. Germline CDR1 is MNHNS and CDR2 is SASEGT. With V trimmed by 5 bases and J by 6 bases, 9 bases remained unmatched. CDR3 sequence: CASSPRTGLPNSPLHF. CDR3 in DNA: TGTGCCAGCAGTCCCCGGACAGGGCTACCTAATTCACCCCTCCACTTT.

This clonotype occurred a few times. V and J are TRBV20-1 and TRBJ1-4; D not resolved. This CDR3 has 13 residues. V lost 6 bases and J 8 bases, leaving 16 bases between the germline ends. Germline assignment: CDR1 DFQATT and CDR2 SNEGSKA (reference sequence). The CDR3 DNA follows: TGCAGTGCGAGTAAGGAGCCGGGCGAAAAACTGTTTTTT. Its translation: CSASKEPGEKLFF.

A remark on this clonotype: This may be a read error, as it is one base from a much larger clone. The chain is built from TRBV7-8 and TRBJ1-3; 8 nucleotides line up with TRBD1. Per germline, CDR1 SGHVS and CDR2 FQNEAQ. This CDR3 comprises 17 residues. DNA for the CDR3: TGTGCCAGCAACTTAGGGGACAGGATGAGCGGTGGAAACACCATATATTTT. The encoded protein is CASNLGDRMSGGNTIYF.

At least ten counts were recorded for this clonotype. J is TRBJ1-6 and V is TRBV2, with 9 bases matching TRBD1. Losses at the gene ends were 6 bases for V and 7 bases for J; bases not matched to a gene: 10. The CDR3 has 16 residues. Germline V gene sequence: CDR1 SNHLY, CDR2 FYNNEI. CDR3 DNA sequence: TGTGCCAGCAGAGAGGGATCCGGGACAGGGAATTCACCCCTCCACTTT. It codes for CASREGSGTGNSPLHF.

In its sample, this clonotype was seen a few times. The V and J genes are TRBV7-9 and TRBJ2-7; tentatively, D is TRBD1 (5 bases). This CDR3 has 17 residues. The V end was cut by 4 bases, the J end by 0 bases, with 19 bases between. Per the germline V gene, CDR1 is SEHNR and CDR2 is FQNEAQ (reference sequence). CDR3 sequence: CASSSDLSGASSYEQYF. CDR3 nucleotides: TGTGCCAGCAGCTCCGACCTCAGTGGGGCCAGCTCCTACGAGCAGTACTTC. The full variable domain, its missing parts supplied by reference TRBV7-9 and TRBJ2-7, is DTGVSQNPRHKITKRGQNVTFRCDPISEHNRLYWYRQTLGQGPEFLTYFQNEAQLEKSRLLSDRFSAERPKGSFSTLEIQRTEQGDSAMYLCASSSDLSGASSYEQYFGPGTRLTVT.

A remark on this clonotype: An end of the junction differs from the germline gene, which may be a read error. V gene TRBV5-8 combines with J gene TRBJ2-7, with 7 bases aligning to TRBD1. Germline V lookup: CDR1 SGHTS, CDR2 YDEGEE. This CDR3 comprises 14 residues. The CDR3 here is CASSWTGRSDEQCF. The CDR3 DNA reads TGTGCCAGCAGCTGGACAGGACGGTCCGACGAGCAGTGCTTC.